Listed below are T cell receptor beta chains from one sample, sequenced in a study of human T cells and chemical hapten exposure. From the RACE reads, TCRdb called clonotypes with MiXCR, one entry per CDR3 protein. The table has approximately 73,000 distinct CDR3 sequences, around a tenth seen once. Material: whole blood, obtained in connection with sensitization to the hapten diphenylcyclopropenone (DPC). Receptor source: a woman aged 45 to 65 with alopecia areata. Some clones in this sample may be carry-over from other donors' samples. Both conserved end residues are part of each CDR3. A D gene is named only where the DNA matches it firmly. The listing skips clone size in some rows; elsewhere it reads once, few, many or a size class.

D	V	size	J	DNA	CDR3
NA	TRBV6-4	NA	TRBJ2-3	TGTGCCAGCAGTGAGGGGACGTTCAGCACAGATACGCAGTATTTT	CASSEGTFSTDTQYF
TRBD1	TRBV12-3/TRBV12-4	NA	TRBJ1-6	TGTGCCAGCAGTTTCCCCACAGGGGGGGCTTATTCACCCCTCCACTTT	CASSFPTGGAYSPLHF
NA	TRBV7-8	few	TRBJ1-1	TGTGCCAGCAGCCCCGCCCGGGGTTCGAACACTGAAGCTTTCTTT	CASSPARGSNTEAFF
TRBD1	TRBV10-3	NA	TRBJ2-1	TGTGCCATCATGGACAGGGCCTACAATGAGCAGTTCTTC	CAIMDRAYNEQFF
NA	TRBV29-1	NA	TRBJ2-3	TGCAGCGTTAGAGACGGGGGTGGCAGCACAGATACGCAGTATTTT	CSVRDGGGSTDTQYF
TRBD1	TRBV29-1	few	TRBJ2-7	TGCAGCGTTCAAAGGACAGGGGGCGTCGAGCAGTACTTC	CSVQRTGGVEQYF
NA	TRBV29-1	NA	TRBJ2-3	TGCAGCGTTCGGGCCGGGGGCGCAGATACGCAGTATTTT	CSVRAGGADTQYF
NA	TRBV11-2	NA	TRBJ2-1	TGTGCCAGCAGCTCTCTCCTAAGCTCCTACAATGAGCAGTTCTTC	CASSSLLSSYNEQFF
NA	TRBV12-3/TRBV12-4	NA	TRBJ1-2	TGTGCCAGCAGTTTTGGGGCCCGGAGGGCCTATGGCTACACCTTC	CASSFGARRAYGYTF
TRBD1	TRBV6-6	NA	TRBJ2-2	TGTGCCAGCAGTGGCTGGGACAGACACACCGGGGAGCTGTTTTTT	CASSGWDRHTGELFF
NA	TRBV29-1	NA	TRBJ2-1	TGCAGCGCCCGCAGGGAAAACAATGAGCAGTTCTTC	CSARRENNEQFF
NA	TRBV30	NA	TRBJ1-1	TGTGCCTGGAGGACGCAGGGCCCCGAGACTGAAGCTTTCTTT	CAWRTQGPETEAFF
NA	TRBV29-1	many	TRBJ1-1	TGCAGCGTCGGGAGGGACGCCGTGACTGAAGCTTTCTTT	CSVGRDAVTEAFF
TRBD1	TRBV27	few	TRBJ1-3	TGTGCCAGCAGCTCCGGACAGGGTACCACCATATATTTT	CASSSGQGTTIYF
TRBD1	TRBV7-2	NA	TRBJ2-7	TGTGCCAGCAGCTTAAGTCCGGGACAGGTGCCTGGTGGGCAGTACTTC	CASSLSPGQVPGGQYF
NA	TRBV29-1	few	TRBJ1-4	TGCAGCGTTGAAGGCCGAGGGGGGGCCGGTGAAAAACTGTTTTTT	CSVEGRGGAGEKLFF
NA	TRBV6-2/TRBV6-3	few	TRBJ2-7	TGTGCCAGCAGTTTTCACAGGGACGAGCAGTACTTC	CASSFHRDEQYF
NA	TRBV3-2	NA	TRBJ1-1	TGTGCCGGAACTCTCTCGGGGGATAACATTGAAGCTTTCTTT	CAGTLSGDNIEAFF
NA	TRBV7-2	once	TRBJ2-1	TGTGCCAGCAGCTCGGAGTACAATGAGCAGTTCTTC	CASSSEYNEQFF
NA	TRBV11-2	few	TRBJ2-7	TGTGCCAGCAGCCCAGATCTTTACGAGCAGTACTTC	CASSPDLYEQYF
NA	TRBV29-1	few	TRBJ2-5	TGCAGCGTGACCGCCCGGGGACGTGGTGAGACCCAGTACTTC	CSVTARGRGETQYF
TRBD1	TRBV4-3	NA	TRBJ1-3	TGCGCCAGCAGCCAGACTTGGACAGGAACTGGAAACACCATATATTTT	CASSQTWTGTGNTIYF
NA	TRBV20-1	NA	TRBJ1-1	TGCAGTGCTAGGGAGGGAGGGGACACTGAAGCTTTCTTT	CSAREGGDTEAFF
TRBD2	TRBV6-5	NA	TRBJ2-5	TGTGCCAGCAGTTCCCTCCCGGGACTAGCGGGAGTGGGGACCCAGTACTTC	CASSSLPGLAGVGTQYF
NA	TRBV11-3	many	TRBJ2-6	TGTGCCAGCAGCTTAGGAGTAACTGGGGCCAACGTCCTGACTTTC	CASSLGVTGANVLTF
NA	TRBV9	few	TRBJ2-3	TGTGCCAGCAGCGTGGGCACAGATACGCAGTATTTT	CASSVGTDTQYF
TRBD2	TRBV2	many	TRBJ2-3	TGTGCCAGCAGTAAGGGACTAGCGGGAGGGCCAGATACGCAGTATTTT	CASSKGLAGGPDTQYF
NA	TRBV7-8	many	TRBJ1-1	TGTGCCAGCAGCTTAGCCGCGGGGACTGAAGCTTTCTTT	CASSLAAGTEAFF
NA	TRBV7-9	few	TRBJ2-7	TGTGCCAGCAGCTTAAGGCGCTACGAGCAGTACTTC	CASSLRRYEQYF
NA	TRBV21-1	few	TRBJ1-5	TGTGCCAGCAGCCGAGGGGCCTACAATCAGCCCCAGCATTTT	CASSRGAYNQPQHF
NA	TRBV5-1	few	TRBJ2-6	TGCGCCAGCAGCTTAATGGGGACGGTAAGCTCTGGGGCCAACGTCCTGACTTTC	CASSLMGTVSSGANVLTF
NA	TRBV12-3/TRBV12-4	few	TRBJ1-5	TGTGCCAGCAGTTTCGGGAATCAGCCCCAGCATTTT	CASSFGNQPQHF
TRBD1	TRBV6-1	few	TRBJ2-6	TGTGCCAGCAGCACCGGGACAGTCTCTGGGGCCAACGTCCTGACTTTC	CASSTGTVSGANVLTF
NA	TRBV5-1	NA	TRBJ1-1	TGCGCCAGCAGCTTGTTCCACGGCACTGAAGCTTTCTTT	CASSLFHGTEAFF
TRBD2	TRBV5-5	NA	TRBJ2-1	TGTGCCAGCGGGGGAAGGACTAGCGGTGAGCAGTTCTTC	CASGGRTSGEQFF
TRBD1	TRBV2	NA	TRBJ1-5	TGTGCCAGCAGGGCGACAGGGCTTCTTAATCAGCCCCAGCATTTT	CASRATGLLNQPQHF
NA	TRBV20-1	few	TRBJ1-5	TGCAGTGCTAGGGGCGGGGGGCAAGGACAGCCCCAGCATTTT	CSARGGGQGQPQHF
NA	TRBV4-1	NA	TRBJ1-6	TGCGCCAGCAGCCAAGATACGGGAGGCAATTCACCCCTCCACTTT	CASSQDTGGNSPLHF
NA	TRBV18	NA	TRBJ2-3	TGTGCCAGCTCACCAGGTCTCGGGGTGCCCGAAACAGATACGCAGTATTTT	CASSPGLGVPETDTQYF
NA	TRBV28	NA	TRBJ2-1	TGTGCCAGCAGTCTCCTCCACGGGTTTAATGAGCAGTTCTTC	CASSLLHGFNEQFF
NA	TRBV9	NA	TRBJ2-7	TGTGCCAGCAGCGTAGGCGGAAATTCCTACGAGCAGTACTTC	CASSVGGNSYEQYF
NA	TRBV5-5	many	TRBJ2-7	TGTGCCAGCAGCCCGCTCGAGAGAAGGTACGAGCAGTACTTC	CASSPLERRYEQYF
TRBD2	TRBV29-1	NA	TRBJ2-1	TGCAGCGTTGGACTAGCGGGCCCCTACAATGAGCAGTTCTTC	CSVGLAGPYNEQFF
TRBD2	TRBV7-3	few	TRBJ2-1	TGTGCCAGCAGCCTATCTAGCGGGAGCATTGAGCAGTTCTTC	CASSLSSGSIEQFF
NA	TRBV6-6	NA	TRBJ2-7	TGTGCCAGCACTCCGACGGGGGGCGTTCACGAGCAGTACTTC	CASTPTGGVHEQYF